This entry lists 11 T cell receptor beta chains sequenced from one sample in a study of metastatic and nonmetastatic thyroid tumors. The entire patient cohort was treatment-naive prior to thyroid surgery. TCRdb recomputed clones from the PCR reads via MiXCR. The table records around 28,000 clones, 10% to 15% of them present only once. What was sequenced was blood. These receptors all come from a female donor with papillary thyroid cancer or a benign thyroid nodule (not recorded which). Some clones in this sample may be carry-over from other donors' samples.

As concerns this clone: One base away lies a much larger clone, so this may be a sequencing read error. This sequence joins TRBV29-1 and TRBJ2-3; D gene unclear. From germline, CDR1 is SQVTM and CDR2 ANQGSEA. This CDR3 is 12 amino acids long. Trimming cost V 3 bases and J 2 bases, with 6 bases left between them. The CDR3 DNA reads TGCAGCGTTGACTCTAACACAGATACGCAGTATTTT. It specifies CSVDSNTDTQYF.

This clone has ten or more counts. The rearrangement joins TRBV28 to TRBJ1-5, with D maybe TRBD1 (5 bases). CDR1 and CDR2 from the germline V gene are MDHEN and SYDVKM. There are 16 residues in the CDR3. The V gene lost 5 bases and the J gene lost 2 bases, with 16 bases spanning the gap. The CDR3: CASSPGWGSRNQPQHF. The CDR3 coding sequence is TGTGCCAGCAGTCCCGGGTGGGGCAGTCGCAATCAGCCCCAGCATTTT.

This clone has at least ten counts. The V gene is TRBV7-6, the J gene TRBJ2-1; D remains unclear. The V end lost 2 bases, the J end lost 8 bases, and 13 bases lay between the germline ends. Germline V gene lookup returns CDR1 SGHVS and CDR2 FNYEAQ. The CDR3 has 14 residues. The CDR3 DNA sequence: TGTGCCAGCAGCTTATATACGCAGGTGGATGAGCAGTTCTTC. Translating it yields CASSLYTQVDEQFF.

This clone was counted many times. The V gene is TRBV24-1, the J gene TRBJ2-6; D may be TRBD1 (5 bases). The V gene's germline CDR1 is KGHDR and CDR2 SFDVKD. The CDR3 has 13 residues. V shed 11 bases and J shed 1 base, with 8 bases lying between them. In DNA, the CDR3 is TGTGCCATAGGGGCTTCTGGGGCCAACGTCCTGACTTTC. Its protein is CAIGASGANVLTF.

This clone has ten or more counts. The CDR3: CASGSSQAYGYTF. The CDR3 DNA reads TGTGCCAGCGGAAGTAGCCAGGCCTATGGCTACACCTTC. V is TRBV7-8 and J is TRBJ1-2; D remains ambiguous. The CDR3 sequence is 13 residues long. Trimming pared 8 bases from V and 4 bases from J, leaving 14 bases between. Germline values: CDR1 SGHVS, CDR2 FQNEAQ.

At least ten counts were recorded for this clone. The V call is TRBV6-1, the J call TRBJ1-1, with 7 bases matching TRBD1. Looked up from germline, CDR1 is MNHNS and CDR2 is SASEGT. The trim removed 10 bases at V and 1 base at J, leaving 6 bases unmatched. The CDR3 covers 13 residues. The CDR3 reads CATAGQANTEAFF. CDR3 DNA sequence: TGTGCCACCGCTGGACAGGCGAACACTGAAGCTTTCTTT.

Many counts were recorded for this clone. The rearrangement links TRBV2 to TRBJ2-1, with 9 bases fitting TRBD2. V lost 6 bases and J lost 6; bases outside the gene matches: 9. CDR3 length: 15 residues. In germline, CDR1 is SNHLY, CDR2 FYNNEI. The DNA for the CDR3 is TGTGCCAGCAGGTACACTAGCGGGCCCTTCAATGAGCAGTTCTTC. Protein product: CASRYTSGPFNEQFF.

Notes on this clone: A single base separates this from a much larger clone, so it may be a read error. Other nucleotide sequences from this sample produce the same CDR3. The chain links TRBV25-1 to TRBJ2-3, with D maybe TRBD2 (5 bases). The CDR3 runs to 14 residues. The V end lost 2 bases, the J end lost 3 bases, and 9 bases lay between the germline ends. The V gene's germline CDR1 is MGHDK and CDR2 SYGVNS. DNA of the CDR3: TGTGCCAGCAGTGAACCTTCGGGGACAGATACGCAGTATTTT. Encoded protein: CASSEPSGTDTQYF.

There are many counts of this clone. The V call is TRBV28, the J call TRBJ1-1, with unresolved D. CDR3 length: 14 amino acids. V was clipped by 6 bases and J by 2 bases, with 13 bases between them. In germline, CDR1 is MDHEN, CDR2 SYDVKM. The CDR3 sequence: CASSSPSTNTEAFF. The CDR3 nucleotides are TGTGCCAGCAGCTCCCCAAGCACAAACACTGAAGCTTTCTTT.

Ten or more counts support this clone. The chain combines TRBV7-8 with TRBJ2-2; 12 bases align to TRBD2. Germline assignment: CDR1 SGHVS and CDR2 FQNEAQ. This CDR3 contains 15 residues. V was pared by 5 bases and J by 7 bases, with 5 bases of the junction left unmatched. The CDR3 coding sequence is TGTGCCAGCAGCCCTAGCGGGAGGGCAGTCGGGGAGCTGTTTTTT. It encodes CASSPSGRAVGELFF.

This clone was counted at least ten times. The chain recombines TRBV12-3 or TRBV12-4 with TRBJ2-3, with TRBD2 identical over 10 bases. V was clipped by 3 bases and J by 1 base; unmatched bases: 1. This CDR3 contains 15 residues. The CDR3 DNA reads TGTGCCAGCAGTTTGGGGACTAGCGGCACAGATACGCAGTATTTT. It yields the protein CASSLGTSGTDTQYF.